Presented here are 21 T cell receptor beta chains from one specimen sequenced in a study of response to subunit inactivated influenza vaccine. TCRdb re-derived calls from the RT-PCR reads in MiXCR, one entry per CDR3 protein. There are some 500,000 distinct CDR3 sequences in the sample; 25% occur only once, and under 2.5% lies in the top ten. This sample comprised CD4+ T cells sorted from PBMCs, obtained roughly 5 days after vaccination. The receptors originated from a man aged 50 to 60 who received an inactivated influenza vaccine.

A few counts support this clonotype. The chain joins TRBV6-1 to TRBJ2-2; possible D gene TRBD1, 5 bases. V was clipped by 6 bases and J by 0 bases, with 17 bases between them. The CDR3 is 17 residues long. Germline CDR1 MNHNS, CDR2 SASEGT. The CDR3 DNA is TGTGCCAGCAGACAAAACACAGGAGCTTCGAACACCGGGGAGCTGTTTTTT. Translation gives CASRQNTGASNTGELFF.

This chain's CDR3 is CASSYRQGDYNEQFF. The CDR3 bases are TGTGCCAGCAGTTACCGACAGGGGGATTACAATGAGCAGTTCTTC. The rearrangement uses TRBV6-5 and TRBJ2-1, with 9 bases matching TRBD1. The CDR3 sequence is 15 residues long. Losses at the gene ends were 2 bases for V and 4 bases for J; bases not matched to a gene: 3. The germline V gene encodes CDR1 MNHEY and CDR2 SVGAGI.

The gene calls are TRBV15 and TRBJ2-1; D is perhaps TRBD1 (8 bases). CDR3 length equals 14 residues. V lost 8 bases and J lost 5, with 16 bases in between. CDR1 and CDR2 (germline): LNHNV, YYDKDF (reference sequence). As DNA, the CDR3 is TGTGCCACCGCCACAGGGGGGGCTAACAATGAGCAGTTCTTC. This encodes CATATGGANNEQFF.

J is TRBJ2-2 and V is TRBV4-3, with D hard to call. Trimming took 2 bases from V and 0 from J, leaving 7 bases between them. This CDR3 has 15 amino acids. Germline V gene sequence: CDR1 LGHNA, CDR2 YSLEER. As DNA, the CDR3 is TGCGCCAGCAGCCAAAGCGCAGCGAACACCGGGGAGCTGTTTTTT. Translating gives CASSQSAANTGELFF.

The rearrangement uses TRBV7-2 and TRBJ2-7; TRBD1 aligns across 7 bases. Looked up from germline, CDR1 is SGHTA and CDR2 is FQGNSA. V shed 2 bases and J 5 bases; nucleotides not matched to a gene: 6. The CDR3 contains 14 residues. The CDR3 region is CASSLLTGPHEQYF. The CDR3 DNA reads TGTGCCAGCAGCTTACTGACAGGGCCGCACGAGCAGTACTTC.

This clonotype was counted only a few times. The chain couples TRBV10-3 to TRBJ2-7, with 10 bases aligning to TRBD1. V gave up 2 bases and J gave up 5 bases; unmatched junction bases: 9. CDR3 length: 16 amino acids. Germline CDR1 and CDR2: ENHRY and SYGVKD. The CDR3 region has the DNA TGTGCCATCAGTGAGGGCCCCAGGGACAGGGGCCACGAGCAGTACTTC. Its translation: CAISEGPRDRGHEQYF.

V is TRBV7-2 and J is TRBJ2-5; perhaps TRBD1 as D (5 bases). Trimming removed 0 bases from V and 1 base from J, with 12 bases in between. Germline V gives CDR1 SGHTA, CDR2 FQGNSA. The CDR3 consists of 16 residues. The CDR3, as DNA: TGTGCCAGCAGCTTAGCCCGTGGCAGGGTCCAAGAGACCCAGTACTTC. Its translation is CASSLARGRVQETQYF.

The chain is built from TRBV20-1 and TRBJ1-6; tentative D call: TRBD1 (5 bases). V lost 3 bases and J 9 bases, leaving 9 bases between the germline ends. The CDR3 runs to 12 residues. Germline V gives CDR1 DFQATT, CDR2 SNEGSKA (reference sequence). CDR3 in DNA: TGCAGTGCTAGTTCCGGGGGTTCACCCCTCCACTTT. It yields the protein CSASSGGSPLHF.

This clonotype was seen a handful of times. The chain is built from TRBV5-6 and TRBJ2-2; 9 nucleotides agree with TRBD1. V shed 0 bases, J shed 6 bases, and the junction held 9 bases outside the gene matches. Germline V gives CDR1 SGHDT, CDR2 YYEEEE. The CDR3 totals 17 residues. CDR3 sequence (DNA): TGTGCCAGCAGCTTGGACAGGGGGCGCGTTGTTTCCGGGGAGCTGTTTTTT. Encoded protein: CASSLDRGRVVSGELFF.

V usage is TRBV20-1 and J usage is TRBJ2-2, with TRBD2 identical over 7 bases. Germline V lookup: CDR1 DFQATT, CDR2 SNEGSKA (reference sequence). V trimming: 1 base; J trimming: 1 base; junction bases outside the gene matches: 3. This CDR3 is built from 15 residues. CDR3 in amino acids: CSARVPGGNTGELFF. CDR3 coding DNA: TGCAGTGCTAGAGTACCGGGAGGGAACACCGGGGAGCTGTTTTTT.

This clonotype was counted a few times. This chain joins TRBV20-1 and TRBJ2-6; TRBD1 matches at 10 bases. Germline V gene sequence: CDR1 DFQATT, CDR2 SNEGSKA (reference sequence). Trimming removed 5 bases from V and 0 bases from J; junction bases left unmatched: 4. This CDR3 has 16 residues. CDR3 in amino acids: CSAWGDRGSGANVLTF. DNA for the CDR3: TGCAGTGCTTGGGGGGACAGGGGCTCTGGGGCCAACGTCCTGACTTTC.

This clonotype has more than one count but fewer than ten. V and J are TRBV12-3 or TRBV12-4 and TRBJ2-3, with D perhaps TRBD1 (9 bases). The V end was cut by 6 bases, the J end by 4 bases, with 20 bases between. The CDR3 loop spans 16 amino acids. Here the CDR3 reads CASSRREDRGSDTQYF. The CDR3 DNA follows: TGTGCCAGCAGCAGGCGGGAGGACAGGGGCTCAGATACGCAGTATTTT.

CDR3: CASTQGPENTEAFF. Written as DNA, the CDR3 is TGTGCCAGCACCCAGGGACCCGAGAACACTGAAGCTTTCTTT. The chain uses TRBV9 and TRBJ1-1, with TRBD1 as a possible D gene (5 bases). V was pared by 6 bases and J by 1 base, with 13 bases between. The germline CDR1 and CDR2 sequences are SGDLS and YYNGEE. This CDR3 is built from 14 residues.

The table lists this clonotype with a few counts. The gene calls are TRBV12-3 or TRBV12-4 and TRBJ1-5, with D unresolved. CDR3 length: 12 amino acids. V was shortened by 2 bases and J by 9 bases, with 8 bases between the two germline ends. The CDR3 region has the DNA TGTGCCAGCAGTTTATGGTCGGGGCCCCAGCATTTT. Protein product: CASSLWSGPQHF.

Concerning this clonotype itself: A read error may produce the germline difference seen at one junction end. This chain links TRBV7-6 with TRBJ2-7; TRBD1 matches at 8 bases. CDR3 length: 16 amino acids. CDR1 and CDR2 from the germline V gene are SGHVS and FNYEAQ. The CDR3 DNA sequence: TGTGCCAGCAGTTTAGGACAGGGCAAGGTGATGAGCGAGCAGTACTTC. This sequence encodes CASSLGQGKVMSEQYF.

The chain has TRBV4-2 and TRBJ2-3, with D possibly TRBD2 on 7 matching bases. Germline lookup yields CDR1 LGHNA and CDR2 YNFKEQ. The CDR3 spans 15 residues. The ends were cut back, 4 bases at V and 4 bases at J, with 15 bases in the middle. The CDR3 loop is CASSPGGAFPDTQYF. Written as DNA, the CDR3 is TGTGCCAGCAGCCCTGGGGGGGCCTTCCCAGATACGCAGTATTTT.

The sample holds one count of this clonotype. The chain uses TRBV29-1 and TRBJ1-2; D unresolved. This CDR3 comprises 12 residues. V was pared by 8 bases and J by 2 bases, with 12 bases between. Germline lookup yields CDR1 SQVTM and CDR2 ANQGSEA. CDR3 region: CSMQNANYGYTF. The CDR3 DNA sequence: TGCAGCATGCAGAACGCCAACTATGGCTACACCTTC. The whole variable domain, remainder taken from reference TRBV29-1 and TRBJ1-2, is SAVISQKPSRDICQRGTSLTIQCQVDSQVTMMFWYRQQPGQSLTLIATANQGSEATYESGFVIDKFPISRPNLTFSTLTVSNMSPEDSSIYLCSMQNANYGYTFGSGTRLTVV.

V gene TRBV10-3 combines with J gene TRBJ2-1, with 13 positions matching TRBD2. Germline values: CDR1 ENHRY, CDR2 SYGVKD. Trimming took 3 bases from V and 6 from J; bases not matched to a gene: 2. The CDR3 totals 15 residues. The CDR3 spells CAISDGTSGANEQFF. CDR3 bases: TGTGCCATCAGTGACGGGACTAGCGGGGCCAATGAGCAGTTCTTC.

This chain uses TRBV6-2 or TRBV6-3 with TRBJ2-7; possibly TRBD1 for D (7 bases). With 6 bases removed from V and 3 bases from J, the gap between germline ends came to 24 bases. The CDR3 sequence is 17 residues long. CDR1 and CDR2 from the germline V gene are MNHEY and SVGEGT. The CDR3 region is CASSRPVGQGGNYEQYF. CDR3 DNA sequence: TGTGCCAGCAGCCGTCCTGTTGGCCAGGGGGGAAACTACGAGCAGTACTTC.

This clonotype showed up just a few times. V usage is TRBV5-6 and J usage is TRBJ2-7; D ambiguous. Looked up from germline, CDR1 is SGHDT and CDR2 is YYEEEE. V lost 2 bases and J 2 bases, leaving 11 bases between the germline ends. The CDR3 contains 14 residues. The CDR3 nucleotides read TGTGCCAGCAGCTTCGGTAGGGCACCCTACGAGCAGTACTTC. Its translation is CASSFGRAPYEQYF. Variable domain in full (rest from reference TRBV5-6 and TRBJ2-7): DAGVTQSPTHLIKTRGQQVTLRCSPKSGHDTVSWYQQALGQGPQFIFQYYEEEERQRGNFPDRFSGHQFPNYSSELNVNALLLGDSALYLCASSFGRAPYEQYFGPGTRLTVT.

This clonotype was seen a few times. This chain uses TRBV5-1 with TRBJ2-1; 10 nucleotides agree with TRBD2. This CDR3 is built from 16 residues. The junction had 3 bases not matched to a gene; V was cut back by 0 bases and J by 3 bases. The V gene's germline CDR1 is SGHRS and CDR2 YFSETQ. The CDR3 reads CASSLGPSGSYNEQFF. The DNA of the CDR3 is TGCGCCAGCAGCTTGGGACCTAGCGGGAGCTACAATGAGCAGTTCTTC. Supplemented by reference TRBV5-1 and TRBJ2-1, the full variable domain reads KAGVTQTPRYLIKTRGQQVTLSCSPISGHRSVSWYQQTPGQGLQFLFEYFSETQRNKGNFPGRFSGRQFSNSRSEMNVSTLELGDSALYLCASSLGPSGSYNEQFFGPGTRLTVL.